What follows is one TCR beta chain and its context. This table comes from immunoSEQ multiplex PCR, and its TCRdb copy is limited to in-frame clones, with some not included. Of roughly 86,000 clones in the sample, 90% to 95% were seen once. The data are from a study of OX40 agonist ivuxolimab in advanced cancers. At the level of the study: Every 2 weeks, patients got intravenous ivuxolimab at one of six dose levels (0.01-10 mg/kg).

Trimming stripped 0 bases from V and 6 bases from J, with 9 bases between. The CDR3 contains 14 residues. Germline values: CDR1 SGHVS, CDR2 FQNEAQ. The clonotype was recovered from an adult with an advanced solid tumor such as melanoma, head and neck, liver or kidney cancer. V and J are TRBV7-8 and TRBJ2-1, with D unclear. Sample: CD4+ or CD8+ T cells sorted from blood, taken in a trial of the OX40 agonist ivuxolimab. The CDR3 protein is CASSLAYSSNEQFF. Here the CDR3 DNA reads TGTGCCAGCAGCTTAGCTTACAGCAGCAATGAGCAGTTCTTC.